This TCR beta chain emerged from a study of PD-1 blockade in classical Hodgkin lymphoma. Trimming cost V 5 bases and J 4 bases, with 14 bases left between them. Germline CDR1 reads MNHNY; CDR2 reads SVGAGI (reference sequence). The CDR3 has 14 amino acids. Clones were read by immunoSEQ multiplex PCR, and TCRdb kept only the in-frame ones, dropping some. This sample has about 35,000 clones, with roughly 89% found just once. Time point reported: newly diagnosed, previously untreated cHL patient sample. The CD4+ T cells used were purified from thawed PBMCs through magnetic negative selection. Comparison relied on PBMCs that came from newly diagnosed, untreated classical Hodgkin lymphoma. Study-wide points: Reported baseline diversity: healthy donors highest, relapsed/refractory patients lowest. Undefined causes, possibly disease activity or prior therapy, underlie the repertoire differences.

As to this clone: The antigen is unknown.

The receptor was isolated from a human donor with classical Hodgkin lymphoma. The sample consisted of CD4+ T cells from blood. V is TRBV6-6 and J is TRBJ1-2, with a possible D match to TRBD1 (5 bases). CDR3: CASSPWGRGYGYTF. In nucleotides, the CDR3 is TGTGCCAGCAGTCCCTGGGGGAGGGGCTATGGCTACACCTTC.